These T cell receptor beta chains were read from a single sample in a study of shared clonotypes between healthy human individuals. Assay used: immunoSEQ multiplex PCR; TCRdb lists only in-frame clones, some missing. The table shows a few million clones, with about 94% occurring only once. Source material: naive CD4+ T cells sorted from blood. These receptors came from a man aged 18-30 years in good health. Each CDR3 is given with its conserved first and last residue. Fields, in order: CDR3 protein, CDR3 DNA, clone size, V gene, J gene, D gene. A D gene is named only where the DNA matches it firmly. Only some rows state a clone size, as once, few, many or a class for expanded clones.

CDR3: CATSTYTGGNTGELFF
DNA: TGTGCCACCAGCACCTACACAGGGGGGAACACCGGGGAGCTGTTTTTT
size: .
V: TRBV15
J: TRBJ2-2
D: TRBD1

CDR3: CASILLDSSEQFF
DNA: TGTGCCAGCATCCTCTTAGACTCATCCGAGCAGTTCTTC
size: .
V: TRBV11-2
J: TRBJ2-1
D: .

CDR3: CASGDRVEKLFF
DNA: TGTGCCAGTGGTGACAGGGTGGAAAAACTGTTTTTT
size: once
V: TRBV19
J: TRBJ1-4
D: TRBD1

CDR3: CASSRDRYYGYTF
DNA: TGTGCCAGCAGCCGTGACAGGTACTATGGCTACACCTTC
size: .
V: TRBV11-2
J: TRBJ1-2
D: .

CDR3: CASSREERAEQFF
DNA: TGTGCTAGCAGCCGGGAAGAGAGGGCTGAGCAGTTCTTC
size: .
V: TRBV7-7
J: TRBJ2-1
D: .

CDR3: CAISGRPGQETQYF
DNA: TGTGCCATCAGTGGTAGGCCGGGTCAAGAGACCCAGTACTTC
size: .
V: TRBV10-3
J: TRBJ2-5
D: .

CDR3: CASSQDPSGTPGETQYF
DNA: TGCGCCAGCAGCCAAGACCCTAGCGGGACTCCTGGAGAGACCCAGTACTTC
size: once
V: TRBV4-3
J: TRBJ2-5
D: TRBD2

CDR3: CASSLAGRVHTEAFF
DNA: TGTGCCAGCAGCTTAGCTGGTCGGGTACACACTGAAGCTTTCTTT
size: .
V: TRBV7-2
J: TRBJ1-1
D: .

CDR3: CASTANSYNEQFF
DNA: TGTGCCAGTACCGCAAACTCCTACAATGAGCAGTTCTTC
size: .
V: TRBV19
J: TRBJ2-1
D: .

CDR3: CASSLIAGGPGEQYF
DNA: TGTGCCAGCAGTTTAATAGCGGGGGGGCCGGGCGAGCAGTACTTC
size: .
V: TRBV14
J: TRBJ2-7
D: TRBD2

CDR3: CASSEARSNQPQHF
DNA: TGTGCCAGCAGTGAAGCACGGAGCAATCAGCCCCAGCATTTT
size: .
V: TRBV6-1
J: TRBJ1-5
D: .

CDR3: CASSEGGRSSGNTIYF
DNA: TGTGCCAGCAGTGAAGGAGGGCGGAGCTCTGGAAACACCATATATTTT
size: .
V: TRBV2
J: TRBJ1-3
D: .

CDR3: CASSSGTGGHYEQFF
DNA: TGCGCCAGCAGCTCGGGGACCGGAGGGCATTATGAGCAGTTCTTC
size: .
V: TRBV5-1
J: TRBJ2-1
D: .

CDR3: CASTLGIGYGYTF
DNA: TGTGCCAGCACCCTGGGAATTGGCTATGGCTACACCTTC
size: .
V: TRBV6-6
J: TRBJ1-2
D: .

CDR3: CASSDSRGLAF
DNA: TGTGCCAGCAGTGACAGCCGGGGATTAGCTTTC
size: .
V: TRBV6-4
J: TRBJ2-7
D: .

CDR3: CARSLYRQGGYNSPLHF
DNA: TGTGCCAGAAGCTTGTACCGACAGGGAGGGTATAATTCACCCCTCCACTTT
size: .
V: TRBV5-3
J: TRBJ1-6
D: TRBD1

CDR3: CASSQDLGQGSETQYF
DNA: TGCGCCAGCAGCCAAGATTTGGGACAGGGATCGGAGACCCAGTACTTC
size: .
V: TRBV4-1
J: TRBJ2-5
D: TRBD1

CDR3: CAISGVSEQYF
DNA: TGTGCCATCAGTGGCGTCAGCGAGCAGTACTTC
size: .
V: TRBV10-3
J: TRBJ2-7
D: .

CDR3: CASRLAPYGTDTQYF
DNA: TGTGCCAGTAGACTAGCGCCCTACGGCACAGATACGCAGTATTTT
size: .
V: TRBV19
J: TRBJ2-3
D: TRBD2

CDR3: CASRLGVRTGVNYGYTF
DNA: TGTGCAAGTCGCTTAGGGGTTCGGACAGGGGTTAACTATGGCTACACCTTC
size: .
V: TRBV12-2
J: TRBJ1-2
D: .

CDR3: CASSKAQQERTNYGYTF
DNA: TGTGCCAGCAGCAAAGCGCAACAGGAGAGGACTAACTATGGCTACACCTTC
size: once
V: TRBV21-1
J: TRBJ1-2
D: .

CDR3: CASSYGGTAVGYTF
DNA: TGTGCCAGCAGTTACGGGGGTACAGCGGTGGGCTACACCTTC
size: .
V: TRBV6-5
J: TRBJ1-2
D: .

CDR3: CASSLYEDSSYEQYF
DNA: TGCGCCAGCAGCTTGTACGAGGACAGCTCCTACGAGCAGTACTTC
size: .
V: TRBV5-1
J: TRBJ2-7
D: .

CDR3: CASSADSGELFF
DNA: TGTGCTAGCAGCGCAGACTCCGGGGAGCTGTTTTTT
size: .
V: TRBV7-7
J: TRBJ2-2
D: .

CDR3: CASSLHGFEAFF
DNA: TGTGCCAGCAGCTTGCACGGCTTTGAAGCTTTCTTT
size: .
V: TRBV7-9
J: TRBJ1-1
D: .

CDR3: CASSYSGLAGTYEQYF
DNA: TGTGCCAGCAGTTACTCAGGGCTAGCGGGGACCTACGAGCAGTACTTC
size: .
V: TRBV6-5
J: TRBJ2-7
D: TRBD2

CDR3: CASSPGTGGYNEQFF
DNA: TGTGCCAGTAGTCCGGGGACAGGGGGATACAATGAGCAGTTCTTC
size: .
V: TRBV19
J: TRBJ2-1
D: TRBD1

CDR3: CASSLGREGLEQYF
DNA: TGCGCCAGCAGCTTGGGTCGGGAGGGGCTCGAGCAGTACTTC
size: .
V: TRBV5-1
J: TRBJ2-7
D: TRBD2

CDR3: CASSPPPELNYGYTF
DNA: TGTGCCAGCTCACCGCCCCCGGAACTAAACTATGGCTACACCTTC
size: .
V: TRBV18
J: TRBJ1-2
D: .

CDR3: CASTQYGKTYEQYF
DNA: TGTGCCAGCACCCAATACGGTAAAACCTACGAGCAGTACTTC
size: once
V: TRBV6-6
J: TRBJ2-7
D: .

CDR3: CASSLDTGGSPLHF
DNA: TGTGCCAGCAGCTTGGATACAGGGGGTTCACCCCTCCACTTT
size: few
V: TRBV7-6
J: TRBJ1-6
D: TRBD1

CDR3: CASSPYDGGGTQYF
DNA: TGTGCCAGTAGTCCCTACGACGGGGGGGGGACCCAGTACTTC
size: .
V: TRBV19
J: TRBJ2-5
D: TRBD2

CDR3: CASRTGTGTGVAYGYTF
DNA: TGTGCCAGTAGGACGGGGACAGGGACCGGCGTTGCCTATGGCTACACCTTC
size: .
V: TRBV19
J: TRBJ1-2
D: TRBD1

CDR3: CASSKGPVFEQYF
DNA: TGCGCCAGCAGCAAAGGGCCCGTCTTCGAGCAGTACTTC
size: .
V: TRBV5-1
J: TRBJ2-7
D: .

CDR3: CASRSLAGGRTGELFF
DNA: TGTGCCAGCAGATCCCTAGCGGGAGGACGCACCGGGGAGCTGTTTTTT
size: .
V: TRBV11-2
J: TRBJ2-2
D: TRBD2

CDR3: CASSRFTGTSGPSSYEQYF
DNA: TGCGCCAGCAGCCGATTTACTGGGACTAGCGGGCCGAGCTCCTACGAGCAGTACTTC
size: .
V: TRBV5-1
J: TRBJ2-7
D: TRBD2

CDR3: CASSPRGGGQPQHF
DNA: TGTGCCAGCAGCCCCAGGGGTGGGGGTCAGCCCCAGCATTTT
size: .
V: TRBV7-2
J: TRBJ1-5
D: .

CDR3: CAWSVSANGYTF
DNA: TGTGCCTGGAGTGTGTCGGCGAATGGCTACACCTTC
size: .
V: TRBV30
J: TRBJ1-2
D: .

CDR3: CASSDRRAGVGEQYF
DNA: TGCGCCAGCAGTGATCGGAGAGCGGGAGTCGGCGAGCAGTACTTC
size: .
V: TRBV10-1
J: TRBJ2-7
D: TRBD2

CDR3: CASRRWGGEIETQYF
DNA: TGTGCCAGCAGGCGATGGGGGGGCGAGATAGAGACCCAGTACTTC
size: .
V: TRBV27
J: TRBJ2-5
D: .

CDR3: CASSLVDQAQPQHF
DNA: TGTGCCAGCAGCTTAGTTGACCAAGCCCAGCCCCAGCATTTT
size: once
V: TRBV11-2
J: TRBJ1-5
D: .

CDR3: CASSSGSTGGETQYF
DNA: TGTGCCAGCAGCTCAGGATCGACAGGGGGAGAGACCCAGTACTTC
size: .
V: TRBV5-4
J: TRBJ2-5
D: TRBD1

CDR3: CASSQEEGVGYGYTF
DNA: TGTGCCAGCTCCCAAGAGGAGGGAGTAGGGTATGGCTACACCTTC
size: .
V: TRBV18
J: TRBJ1-2
D: .

CDR3: CASSQGAGNQPQHF
DNA: TGTGCCAGCAGTCAAGGGGCTGGCAATCAGCCCCAGCATTTT
size: few
V: TRBV6-5
J: TRBJ1-5
D: .

CDR3: CASSLDSRANQPQHF
DNA: TGCGCCAGCAGCTTGGATTCGAGGGCGAATCAGCCCCAGCATTTT
size: .
V: TRBV5-1
J: TRBJ1-5
D: .

CDR3: CASSEAGGASGETQYF
DNA: TGTGCCAGCAGTGAAGCAGGGGGTGCTAGCGGGGAGACCCAGTACTTC
size: .
V: TRBV6-1
J: TRBJ2-5
D: TRBD2

CDR3: CAWSPRGFRETQYF
DNA: TGTGCCTGGAGCCCCAGGGGGTTCAGAGAGACCCAGTACTTC
size: .
V: TRBV30
J: TRBJ2-5
D: TRBD1

CDR3: CASSRMLAEETQYF
DNA: TGTGCCAGCAGTAGGATGCTAGCGGAAGAGACCCAGTACTTC
size: .
V: TRBV6-6
J: TRBJ2-5
D: TRBD2

CDR3: CASTPLGYYEQYF
DNA: TGTGCCAGCACTCCTCTGGGATACTACGAGCAGTACTTC
size: .
V: TRBV28
J: TRBJ2-7
D: .

CDR3: CASSPPYSTYNEQFF
DNA: TGTGCCAGCTCACCACCGTACTCAACCTACAATGAGCAGTTCTTC
size: .
V: TRBV18
J: TRBJ2-1
D: .

CDR3: CASRRGRENTEAFF
DNA: TGTGCCAGTCGAAGGGGCAGGGAGAACACTGAAGCTTTCTTT
size: once
V: TRBV19
J: TRBJ1-1
D: .

CDR3: CAIKSQGQPNTEAFF
DNA: TGTGCCATCAAGTCCCAGGGACAGCCGAACACTGAAGCTTTCTTT
size: .
V: TRBV10-3
J: TRBJ1-1
D: TRBD1

CDR3: CASSPEPTGYGSINYGYTF
DNA: TGTGCCAGCAGCCCCGAGCCGACAGGGTACGGCTCGATTAACTATGGCTACACCTTC
size: .
V: TRBV9
J: TRBJ1-2
D: TRBD1

CDR3: CASSSGEFGEFGPDEQYF
DNA: TGTGCCAGCAGCTCAGGGGAGTTTGGGGAGTTTGGTCCGGACGAGCAGTACTTC
size: .
V: TRBV11-2
J: TRBJ2-7
D: .

CDR3: CASSYGTADRAYEQYF
DNA: TGTGCCAGCAGTTACGGGACCGCCGACAGGGCCTACGAGCAGTACTTC
size: .
V: TRBV6-6
J: TRBJ2-7
D: TRBD1